One sample yielded the 8 T cell receptor beta chains listed below, sequenced in a study of T cell clonality in common variable immunodeficiency. Sequencing was performed with immunoSEQ multiplex PCR; in TCRdb, only in-frame clones are kept and a portion is missing. The sample has about 52,000 clones, none seen only once. Sequencing was carried out using peripheral blood mononuclear cells. The receptors here all came from a person between 18 and 75 years old in good health.

The CDR3 loop is CASSLNRGGGEKLFF. The part of the CDR3 DNA that was read is TGTGCCAGCAGCTTAAATAGGGGAGGAGGTGAAAAG. The chain has TRBV7-9 and TRBJ2-2, with a tentative D call TRBD2 (6 bases). With the read ending 3 residues before the CDR3 end, the germline J gene is used to fill in that end. The CDR3 totals 15 residues. Germline assignment: CDR1 SEHNR and CDR2 FQNEAQ (reference sequence).

This clone was recorded at least ten times. The read is 3 residues too short to cover the CDR3 end, so that end is filled in from the germline J gene. The rearrangement uses TRBV19 and TRBJ1-5; D is uncertain. V was shortened by 1 base and J by 3 bases, with 19 bases between the two germline ends. Germline V gene data show CDR1 as LNHDA and CDR2 as SQIVND (reference sequence). This CDR3 comprises 18 residues. The chain's CDR3 is CASSIGAARSTINQPQHF. The CDR3 DNA, read in part, is TGTGCCAGTAGTATAGGGGCAGCCAGAAGCACAATCAATCAGCCC.

This clone was counted at least ten times. The read stops 3 residues short of the end of the CDR3; the missing end is completed from the germline J gene. The chain uses TRBV10-3 and TRBJ2-1; 9 nucleotides agree with TRBD1. CDR1 and CDR2 (germline): ENHRY, SYGVKD. This CDR3 contains 14 residues. After removal of 6 bases from V and 7 bases from J, the junction contained 7 bases not matched to a gene. The part of the CDR3 DNA that was read is TGTGCCATCAGAAAGACAGGGGGGGGGAATGAG. It translates to CAIRKTGGGNE. Given in full, the CDR3 is CAIRKTGGGNEQFF.

There are many counts of this clone. The read stops 3 residues short of the end of the CDR3; the missing end is completed from the germline J gene. The rearrangement uses TRBV19 and TRBJ1-2; a weak D match, TRBD1 (5 bases). Germline V gene lookup returns CDR1 LNHDA and CDR2 SQIVND (reference sequence). The CDR3 runs to 15 residues. V was trimmed by 0 bases and J by 4 bases, leaving 12 bases between them. The CDR3 reads CASSIDGREAYGYTF. The CDR3 DNA, read in part, is TGTGCCAGTAGTATAGATGGCAGGGAGGCCTATGGC.

This clone has at least ten counts. The read halts 3 residues ahead of the CDR3 end, with the missing end drawn from the germline J gene. V usage is TRBV10-3 and J usage is TRBJ2-1, with 9 bases fitting TRBD2. Unmatched junction bases numbered 3, after V lost 0 bases and J lost 3 bases. Germline values: CDR1 ENHRY, CDR2 SYGVKD. The CDR3 contains 16 residues. CDR3 DNA, as far as it was read: TGTGCCATCAGTGAGTCGGGTAGCGGGAGCTACAATGAG. Translated: CAISESGSGSYNE. The whole CDR3 reads CAISESGSGSYNEQFF.

This clone was counted many times. The observed sequence ends 3 residues before the CDR3 terminus, with the missing tail filled in from the germline J gene. The rearrangement links TRBV27 to TRBJ2-6, with 8 bases aligning to TRBD1. CDR3 length: 16 amino acids. CDR1 is MNHEY and CDR2 is SMNVEV in the germline V gene (reference sequence). Unmatched junction bases numbered 2, after V lost 1 base and J lost 3 bases. This CDR3 reads CASSLWTGSGANVLTF. The sequenced part of the CDR3 DNA is TGTGCCAGCAGTTTATGGACAGGGAGTGGGGCCAACGTC. Filled out from reference TRBV27 and TRBJ2-6, the complete variable domain reads EAQVTQNPRYLITVTGKKLTVTCSQNMNHEYMSWYRQDPGLGLRQIYYSMNVEVTDKGDVPEGYKVSRKEKRNFPLILESPSPNQTSLYFCASSLWTGSGANVLTFGAGSRLTVL.

This clone showed up many times. The read gets to within 3 residues of the CDR3 end, and the germline J gene fills in the rest. The chain is built from TRBV5-1 and TRBJ1-1; 7 nucleotides line up with TRBD1. Germline lookup yields CDR1 SGHRS and CDR2 YFSETQ. This CDR3 has 14 residues. V lost 5 bases and J lost 1; bases outside the gene matches: 5. The part of the CDR3 DNA that was read is TGCGCCAGCAGTTATGACAGGGCGAACACTGAA. The encoded protein is CASSYDRANTE. In full, the CDR3 reads CASSYDRANTEAFF.

This clone was found many times. The CDR3 DNA, read in part, is TGTGCCAGCAGCTTATCAGCGGGGGGGCAAGAGACC. Amino acids: CASSLSAGGQET. The whole CDR3 protein reads CASSLSAGGQETQYF. The V call is TRBV11-3, the J call TRBJ2-5; 10 nucleotides align to TRBD2. With the read ending 3 residues before the CDR3 end, the germline J gene is used to fill in that end. The germline gives CDR1 SGHNT, CDR2 YENEEA. After removal of 2 bases from V and 2 bases from J, the junction contained 2 bases not matched to a gene. There are 15 residues in the CDR3. Combining the CDR3 with reference TRBV11-3 and TRBJ2-5 gives the whole variable domain EAGVVQSPRYKIIEKKQPVAFWCNPISGHNTLYWYLQNLGQGPELLIRYENEEAVDDSQLPKDRFSAERLKGVDSTLKIQPAELGDSAVYLCASSLSAGGQETQYFGPGTRLLVL.